Below, 30 T cell receptor beta chains from the same sample are listed, as sequenced in a study of blood T cell repertoires in COVID-19. Profiled with immunoSEQ multiplex PCR; TCRdb holds only in-frame clones, not every one. The table lists around 140,000 clones, roughly three quarters of them singletons. Sequenced sample: peripheral blood. The receptor set was obtained from a woman aged 55-75 years with acute or convalescent COVID-19.

This chain connects TRBV5-1 to TRBJ1-2; D is ambiguous. V was trimmed by 1 base and J by 1 base, leaving 5 bases between them. Germline loops: CDR1 SGHRS, CDR2 YFSETQ. The CDR3 sequence is 13 residues long. CDR3 bases: TGCGCCAGCAGCTTGACAAATAACTATGGCTACACCTTC. Its protein product is CASSLTNNYGYTF.

The DNA for the CDR3 is TGTGCCAGCAGTAGAGACAGCACCGGGGAGCTGTTTTTT. Amino acid sequence: CASSRDSTGELFF. This chain joins TRBV2 and TRBJ2-2, with TRBD1 as a possible D gene (5 bases). Trimming left V 5 bases short and J 4 bases short, with 8 bases between. Germline V gene lookup returns CDR1 SNHLY and CDR2 FYNNEI. CDR3 size: 13 residues.

The chain carries TRBV7-2 and TRBJ1-5; no clear D gene. Looked up from germline, CDR1 is SGHTA and CDR2 is FQGNSA. The CDR3 runs 15 residues. The V end was cut by 1 base, the J end by 0 bases, with 7 bases between. The CDR3 spells CASSLGAGSNQPQHF. The CDR3, as DNA: TGTGCCAGCAGCTTAGGGGCAGGTAGCAATCAGCCCCAGCATTTT.

CDR3 nucleotide sequence: TGTGCCGTACCAGGGACAGGGACCCCAAACACCATATATTTT. Its translation is CAVPGTGTPNTIYF. V is TRBV10-3 and J is TRBJ1-3; 9 bases align to TRBD1. There are 14 residues in the CDR3. Germline V gene lookup returns CDR1 ENHRY and CDR2 SYGVKD. V lost 11 bases to trimming and J lost 6 bases; unmatched junction nucleotides: 11.

This chain joins TRBV7-3 and TRBJ1-3, with 7 bases matching TRBD1. The CDR3 has 18 residues. V lost 0 bases, J lost 4 bases, and 12 bases stayed unmatched. The germline gives CDR1 SGHTA, CDR2 FQGTGA. The CDR3 DNA is TGTGCCAGCAGCTTAACCGAACAACGGGGGACAGAAGGAAACACCATATATTTT. It yields the protein CASSLTEQRGTEGNTIYF.

This clone came up once. V is TRBV2 and J is TRBJ2-7; tentative D call: TRBD2 (6 bases). V lost 6 bases and J 3 bases, leaving 9 bases between the germline ends. The CDR3 covers 12 residues. Looked up from germline, CDR1 is SNHLY and CDR2 is FYNNEI. CDR3 region: CASRGGNYEQYF. The CDR3 bases are TGTGCCAGCAGGGGAGGCAACTACGAGCAGTACTTC.

This clone was observed a few times. V gene TRBV27 combines with J gene TRBJ1-5; no firm D call. V lost 1 base and J lost 4, with 8 bases in between. This CDR3 is built from 14 residues. From germline, CDR1 is MNHEY and CDR2 SMNVEV (reference sequence). The CDR3 DNA sequence: TGTGCCAGCAGTTTATGGGGAGCGAATCAGCCCCAGCATTTT. It is translated as CASSLWGANQPQHF.

This chain links TRBV5-6 with TRBJ1-1; no clear D gene. Germline CDR1 is SGHDT and CDR2 is YYEEEE. Trimming stripped 0 bases from V and 4 bases from J, with 13 bases between. The CDR3 is 15 amino acids. Here the CDR3 reads CASSLAPSRATEAFF. The CDR3 DNA follows: TGTGCCAGCAGCTTGGCCCCTTCAAGAGCCACTGAAGCTTTCTTT.

The count of this clone is one. J is TRBJ1-2 and V is TRBV6-5; maybe TRBD1 (6 bases). The CDR3 is 15 amino acids. Germline CDR1 MNHEY, CDR2 SVGAGI. V was cut by 7 bases and J by 2 bases, with 17 bases left in between. CDR3 DNA sequence: TGTGCCAGCACCTACCAGTTTGGGGGCAACTATGGCTACACCTTC. Protein sequence: CASTYQFGGNYGYTF.

Remarks on this clone: The identical CDR3 is also encoded by other nucleotide sequences in the sample. V gene TRBV30 combines with J gene TRBJ2-7; the D gene is possibly TRBD2 (6 bases). CDR1 and CDR2 from the germline V gene are GTSNPN and SVGIG (reference sequence). The CDR3 length is 14 residues. Trimming left V 0 bases short and J 0 bases short, with 9 bases between. The CDR3 is CAWSVGGSSYEQYF. The DNA of the CDR3 is TGTGCCTGGAGTGTTGGGGGGAGCTCCTACGAGCAGTACTTC.

This sequence joins TRBV18 and TRBJ2-7; D might be TRBD1 (6 bases). Trimming removed 3 bases from V and 9 bases from J, with 15 bases in between. Per the germline V gene, CDR1 is KGHSH and CDR2 is LQKENI. The CDR3 runs to 13 residues. The chain's CDR3 is CASSPVDTGWQYF. The DNA for the CDR3 is TGTGCCAGCTCACCGGTAGACACAGGGTGGCAGTACTTC.

The chain employs TRBV7-6 and TRBJ2-1, with TRBD2 matching 15 bases. CDR1 and CDR2 from the germline V gene are SGHVS and FNYEAQ. Trimming took 4 bases from V and 2 from J; bases not matched to a gene: 3. This CDR3 contains 17 residues. DNA for the CDR3: TGTGCCAGCAGCTCCGGACTAGCGGGAGGGGCCTACAATGAGCAGTTCTTC. Its protein is CASSSGLAGGAYNEQFF.

The chain uses TRBV30 and TRBJ2-7, with TRBD1 matching over 10 bases. Germline V gene data show CDR1 as GTSNPN and CDR2 as SVGIG (reference sequence). Trimming took 4 bases from V and 5 from J; bases not matched to a gene: 8. The CDR3 is 14 amino acids. The CDR3 region has the DNA TGTGCCTGGACCCGGACAGGGGGGAGCGACGAGCAGTACTTC. Amino acid sequence: CAWTRTGGSDEQYF.

This clone was seen a single time. The V gene is TRBV15, the J gene TRBJ2-5; TRBD2 might be the D (7 bases). V was pared by 0 bases and J by 3 bases, with 17 bases between. CDR1 LNHNV and CDR2 YYDKDF come from the germline V gene (reference sequence). CDR3 length: 17 residues. The CDR3, as DNA: TGTGCCACCAGCAGAGATGTGCTAGCGGAGGGGGAAGAGACCCAGTACTTC. The encoded protein is CATSRDVLAEGEETQYF.

This chain joins TRBV11-2 and TRBJ1-2, with D possibly matching TRBD1 (6 bases). Trimming took 5 bases from V and 5 from J, leaving 12 bases between them. Germline CDR1 reads SGHAT; CDR2 reads FQNNGV. The CDR3 sequence is 13 residues long. The CDR3 loop is CASSRTAGYGYTF. CDR3 nucleotides: TGTGCCAGCAGCCGGACAGCTGGGTATGGCTACACCTTC. Complete variable domain (other parts from reference TRBV11-2 and TRBJ1-2): EAGVAQSPRYKIIEKRQSVAFWCNPISGHATLYWYQQILGQGPKLLIQFQNNGVVDDSQLPKDRFSAERLKGVDSTLKIQPAKLEDSAVYLCASSRTAGYGYTFGSGTRLTVV.

The V call is TRBV6-1, the J call TRBJ2-7; the D is unclear. The CDR3 sequence is 17 residues long. V was cut by 4 bases and J by 0 bases, with 19 bases left in between. CDR1 and CDR2 from the germline V gene are MNHNS and SASEGT. The CDR3 loop is CASSGLRVLTPSYEQYF. In DNA, the CDR3 is TGTGCCAGCAGTGGACTCCGGGTCCTCACTCCCTCCTACGAGCAGTACTTC.

This chain uses TRBV29-1 with TRBJ1-5, with 10 bases identical to TRBD1. J was trimmed by 6 bases and V by 3 bases; bases with no gene match: 14. Germline assignment: CDR1 SQVTM and CDR2 ANQGSEA. This CDR3 has 17 residues. Here the CDR3 DNA reads TGCAGCGTTGATCGGCGAAAGGACAGGGGGAGGCCTCAGCCCCAGCATTTT. It specifies CSVDRRKDRGRPQPQHF. Complete variable domain (other parts from reference TRBV29-1 and TRBJ1-5): SAVISQKPSRDICQRGTSLTIQCQVDSQVTMMFWYRQQPGQSLTLIATANQGSEATYESGFVIDKFPISRPNLTFSTLTVSNMSPEDSSIYLCSVDRRKDRGRPQPQHFGDGTRLSIL.

There are a few counts of this clone. The gene calls are TRBV27 and TRBJ2-1, with D unclear. The CDR3 is 14 amino acids. Trimming cost V 5 bases and J 0 bases, with 8 bases left between them. Per the germline V gene, CDR1 is MNHEY and CDR2 is SMNVEV (reference sequence). The CDR3 region has the DNA TGTGCCAGCAGTATACAGAGCTCCTACAATGAGCAGTTCTTC. As protein: CASSIQSSYNEQFF.

The chain uses TRBV28 and TRBJ1-2, with 10 bases fitting TRBD1. CDR1 is MDHEN and CDR2 is SYDVKM in the germline V gene. The V segment lost 11 bases and the J segment 5 bases; nucleotides outside the gene matches: 20. The CDR3 loop spans 17 amino acids. The CDR3 here is CAGGGRTGGQGAYGYTF. CDR3 coding DNA: TGTGCCGGAGGCGGCAGGACAGGGGGGCAAGGTGCTTATGGCTACACCTTC.

This chain links TRBV7-2 with TRBJ1-6; D is uncertain. The V gene's germline CDR1 is SGHTA and CDR2 FQGNSA. The CDR3 has 16 amino acids. V lost 1 base, J lost 6 bases, and 13 bases lay in between. The DNA for the CDR3 is TGTGCCAGCAGCTTAGTCGGGCAGCGGTTTAATTCACCCCTCCACTTT. Protein: CASSLVGQRFNSPLHF.

V gene TRBV6-5 combines with J gene TRBJ2-2, with a weak D call TRBD1 (6 bases). Germline V gene lookup returns CDR1 MNHEY and CDR2 SVGAGI. Trimming stripped 8 bases from V and 2 bases from J, with 15 bases between. The CDR3 consists of 15 residues. CDR3 DNA sequence: TGTGCCAGCGTTAGGGTACAGGGTAACACCGGGGAGCTGTTTTTT. Protein product: CASVRVQGNTGELFF.

This sequence joins TRBV15 and TRBJ1-4; maybe TRBD1 (5 bases). Trimming left V 0 bases short and J 1 base short, with 15 bases between. In germline, CDR1 is LNHNV, CDR2 YYDKDF (reference sequence). The CDR3 length is 18 residues. CDR3 sequence: CATSRDVRGYVTNEKLFF. As DNA, the CDR3 is TGTGCCACCAGCAGAGATGTAAGGGGCTACGTAACTAATGAAAAACTGTTTTTT.

A few counts support this clone. The chain combines TRBV30 with TRBJ1-2; 7 bases fit TRBD1. The CDR3 is 14 amino acids. The germline V gene has CDR1 GTSNPN and CDR2 SVGIG (reference sequence). The trim removed 2 bases at V and 4 bases at J, leaving 7 bases unmatched. The CDR3 DNA reads TGTGCCTGGAGTCCGACAGGGCCCCTCTATGGCTACACCTTC. It is translated as CAWSPTGPLYGYTF.

This rearrangement joins TRBV6-5 to TRBJ2-5; D possibly corresponds to TRBD2 (5 bases). V was cut by 6 bases and J by 5 bases, with 16 bases left in between. This CDR3 comprises 14 residues. CDR1 is MNHEY and CDR2 is SVGAGI in the germline V gene. CDR3 sequence: CASSGWVGKETQYF. The CDR3 region has the DNA TGTGCCAGCAGCGGTTGGGTCGGGAAGGAGACCCAGTACTTC.

The rearrangement joins TRBV25-1 to TRBJ2-5, with 10 bases that match TRBD2. Unmatched junction bases numbered 5, after V lost 5 bases and J lost 2 bases. The CDR3 extends over 15 amino acids. CDR1 and CDR2 from the germline V gene are MGHDK and SYGVNS. The CDR3 reads CASSRSLAGQETQYF. The CDR3 coding sequence is TGTGCCAGCAGTCGTTCACTAGCGGGACAAGAGACCCAGTACTTC.

The rearrangement links TRBV11-2 to TRBJ1-2; weak D call: TRBD1 (6 bases). V lost 1 base and J 6 bases, leaving 12 bases between the germline ends. The CDR3 contains 14 residues. Germline V gene sequence: CDR1 SGHAT, CDR2 FQNNGV. The CDR3 coding sequence is TGTGCCAGCAGCTTAGTCCCAGGGGCCGATGGCTACACCTTC. Translating gives CASSLVPGADGYTF.

J is TRBJ2-1 and V is TRBV9, with 11 bases lining up with TRBD2. The length of the CDR3 is 16 residues. Germline CDR1 is SGDLS and CDR2 is YYNGEE. Germline trimming cut 2 bases from V and 4 bases from J; bases unmatched to any gene: 5. CDR3 sequence: CASSVAGTSGYNEQFF. CDR3 in DNA: TGTGCCAGCAGCGTTGCCGGGACTAGCGGATACAATGAGCAGTTCTTC.

The chain combines TRBV4-2 with TRBJ1-1; no definite D call. Trimming pared 0 bases from V and 6 bases from J, leaving 11 bases between. The CDR3 sequence is 14 residues long. Per germline, CDR1 LGHNA and CDR2 YNFKEQ. The CDR3 loop is CASSQERSAAEAFF. In nucleotides, the CDR3 is TGTGCCAGCAGCCAAGAACGAAGCGCAGCTGAAGCTTTCTTT.

The chain combines TRBV19 with TRBJ2-1, with 7 bases identical to TRBD1. Unmatched junction bases numbered 9, after V lost 4 bases and J lost 6 bases. Germline loops: CDR1 LNHDA, CDR2 SQIVND (reference sequence). The CDR3 length is 15 residues. As DNA, the CDR3 is TGTGCCAGTAGTAAGACAGGGATGAGGGTCAATGAGCAGTTCTTC. Translated: CASSKTGMRVNEQFF.

The chain combines TRBV28 with TRBJ1-2, with 8 bases that match TRBD1. The V gene end was trimmed by 6 bases and the J gene end by 6 bases; junction bases not matched to a gene: 6. The CDR3 consists of 13 residues. Germline values: CDR1 MDHEN, CDR2 SYDVKM. The CDR3 is CASRPTGADGYTF. CDR3 sequence (DNA): TGTGCCAGCAGACCGACAGGGGCTGATGGCTACACCTTC.